This TCR beta chain was captured in a study of blood T cell repertoires in COVID-19. Looking at the study overall: Italy, Spain and the United States were the sources of the convalescent and acute COVID-19 samples. T cells, B-cell-depleted T cells, or PBMCs provided the cDNA or gDNA that served as material.

As processed by the authors: From reference gene primer amplification, estimates of nucleated cell counts were derived. The table came from immunoSEQ multiplex PCR; TCRdb's copy has only in-frame clones and leaves some out. V and J calls plus clone size are reproduced from that table; the DNA served to infer D and trimming. This sample has about 160,000 clones; approximately 80% occur once, and the top ten carry about a tenth. This CDR3 is built from 17 residues. Germline values: CDR1 MNHNY, CDR2 SVGAGI (reference sequence). The V and J ends lost 5 bases and 4 bases, in that order; junction bases with no gene match: 15.

The sample taken for sequencing was peripheral blood. The receptor was isolated from a woman of 80 years or more with active or convalescent COVID-19. The rearrangement uses TRBV6-6 and TRBJ1-2; the match to TRBD1 covers 8 bases. CDR3 loop: CASSPGTGQGHVYGYTF. The CDR3 DNA is TGTGCCAGCAGTCCTGGAACCGGACAGGGCCATGTCTATGGCTACACCTTC.